This TCR beta chain was observed in a study of control samples from healthy donors and cancer patients. Method: immunoSEQ multiplex PCR; TCRdb's copy keeps in-frame clones and lacks some. The table lists roughly 160,000 clones, over 95% of them singletons, with 0.95% to 1.1% in the top ten. Trimming removed 0 bases from V and 0 bases from J, with 15 bases in between. The germline CDR1 and CDR2 sequences are MGHRA and YSYEKL. The length of the CDR3 is 19 residues. Sequencing used blood. The V call is TRBV4-1, the J call TRBJ1-6; TRBD1 might be the D (6 bases). This clonotype originated in a woman under 40 in good health. CDR3 sequence (DNA): TGCGCCAGCAGCCAAGATCTTAACGGACAGCCCTCCTATAATTCACCCCTCCACTTT. It codes for CASSQDLNGQPSYNSPLHF.